This TCR beta chain was sequenced during a study of cytomegalovirus exposure and HLA in healthy donors. In the study overall: A previous analysis identified 117 million unique TCR beta sequences derived from around 200 million T cells.

On this clone: Antigen: not known.

Germline V gene lookup returns CDR1 SNHLY and CDR2 FYNNEI. The CDR3 sequence is 14 residues long. V lost 4 bases and J lost 4, with 11 bases in between. 60 Vbeta and 13 Jbeta primers were used in PCR. The method was immunoSEQ multiplex PCR; TCRdb's version includes in-frame clones alone and lacks a portion of them. The data contain approximately 140,000 clones, roughly four fifths of them seen just once; the ten biggest clones take up 1.6%. Study conclusions and caveats: When analyzed later, a missense DCLRE1C variant was found to be linked to TCR beta V- and J-gene trimming. A previous analysis found most TCR beta V segments productive roughly 90% or roughly 30% of the time.

The TCR sequence derives from a female donor in good health and CMV-seronegative. V gene TRBV2 combines with J gene TRBJ1-5; D is perhaps TRBD1 (5 bases). Input material: PBMCs. The CDR3 spells CASSVRGYNQPQHF. The CDR3 bases are TGTGCCAGCAGTGTACGGGGGTATAATCAGCCCCAGCATTTT.